The following is a T cell receptor beta chain sequence with its context. This CDR3 is also generated by other DNA sequences in the sample. The data belong to a study of shared clonotypes between healthy human individuals. Germline CDR1 is MGHRA and CDR2 is YSYEKL. V gave up 4 bases and J gave up 4 bases, with 4 bases separating them. This CDR3 is 12 amino acids long. TCRdb keeps only in-frame clones here, not all; method: immunoSEQ multiplex PCR. Counted here are roughly 2 million clones, 90% to 96% occurring once; the ten biggest clones make up 0.1% to 0.15%. This receptor was taken from a man aged 18 to 29 in good health. V and J are TRBV4-1 and TRBJ2-2; no clear D gene. The sequencing input was naive CD4+ T cells sorted from blood. Regarding subset: CD45RA+ positively selected. CDR3 in amino acids: CASSPFTGELFF. DNA for the CDR3: TGCGCCAGCAGCCCTTTCACCGGGGAGCTGTTTTTT.